A single sample is the source of the 21 T cell receptor beta chains below, sequenced in a study of CD8+ T cells in alopecia areata. Extraction of RNA preceded its reverse transcription into cDNA, which served as the sequencing template. TCRdb's table, derived via immunoSEQ multiplex PCR, lists solely in-frame clones and lacks some. The table shows 55,000 to 70,000 clones, with roughly half occurring only once. The source was CD8+ T cells sorted from blood, collected at week 0. The receptors stem from a human donor with alopecia areata.

At least ten counts were recorded for this clone. V gene TRBV27 combines with J gene TRBJ2-3; no clear D gene. Germline V gene data show CDR1 as MNHEY and CDR2 as SMNVEV (reference sequence). This CDR3 is 13 amino acids long. V was shortened by 4 bases and J by 2 bases, with 7 bases between the two germline ends. This CDR3 is CASSSTNTDTQYF. DNA of the CDR3: TGTGCCAGCAGTTCCACCAACACAGATACGCAGTATTTT.

The chain employs TRBV7-9 and TRBJ1-5, with a tentative D call TRBD1 (5 bases). CDR1 SEHNR and CDR2 FQNEAQ come from the germline V gene (reference sequence). The CDR3 length is 12 residues. Between the trimmed V and J ends, which lost 5 bases and 7 bases, there was a span of 9 bases. The CDR3: CASSGREQPQHF. CDR3 DNA: TGTGCCAGCAGCGGCAGGGAGCAGCCCCAGCATTTT.

V and J are TRBV27 and TRBJ2-1, with TRBD2 matching over 8 bases. This CDR3 spans 10 amino acids. Trimming cost V 8 bases and J 12 bases; bases outside gene matches: 3. The germline CDR1 and CDR2 sequences are MNHEY and SMNVEV (reference sequence). The CDR3 sequence: CASGSGTQFF. The CDR3 DNA sequence: TGTGCCAGCGGTAGCGGGACGCAGTTCTTC.

J is TRBJ2-2 and V is TRBV9; 10 positions match TRBD2. Germline lookup yields CDR1 SGDLS and CDR2 YYNGEE. The ends lost 5 bases at V and 5 bases at J; junction bases unmatched: 6. This CDR3 contains 15 residues. CDR3 bases: TGTGCCAGCAGGTCTAGCGGGAGTTCGACCGGGGAGCTGTTTTTT. This encodes CASRSSGSSTGELFF. Using reference TRBV9 and TRBJ2-2 for the parts outside the CDR3, the full variable domain is DSGVTQTPKHLITATGQRVTLRCSPRSGDLSVYWYQQSLDQGLQFLIQYYNGEERAKGNILERFSAQQFPDLHSELNLSSLELGDSALYFCASRSSGSSTGELFFGEGSRLTVL.

This chain joins TRBV27 and TRBJ2-7, with 7 bases identical to TRBD2. Trimming took 7 bases from V and 11 from J; bases not matched to a gene: 8. Germline V gene sequence: CDR1 MNHEY, CDR2 SMNVEV (reference sequence). The CDR3 covers 11 residues. Here the CDR3 reads CASKGGGKEYF. In nucleotides, the CDR3 is TGTGCCAGCAAGGGCGGGGGAAAGGAGTACTTC.

The chain is built from TRBV4-3 and TRBJ2-3; 9 bases map to TRBD2. The trim removed 6 bases at V and 5 bases at J, leaving 9 bases unmatched. Germline CDR1 and CDR2: LGHNA and YSLEER. This CDR3 spans 15 amino acids. Here the CDR3 reads CASRLTTSGLDTQYF. CDR3 nucleotide sequence: TGCGCCAGCAGGCTAACGACTAGCGGATTAGATACGCAGTATTTT.

V and J are TRBV6-4 and TRBJ1-1, with D tentatively TRBD1 (6 bases). Trimming removed 6 bases at V and 1 base at J, with 21 bases between. This CDR3 spans 17 amino acids. Germline V gene lookup returns CDR1 MRHNA and CDR2 SNTAGT. In DNA, the CDR3 is TGTGCCAGCAGCGACCCCAGGGGCGCAGATTGGAACACTGAAGCTTTCTTT. Translating gives CASSDPRGADWNTEAFF.

V gene TRBV2 combines with J gene TRBJ2-7; 10 nucleotides match TRBD2. V gave up 8 bases and J gave up 0 bases; unmatched junction bases: 16. This CDR3 comprises 18 residues. Germline CDR1 SNHLY, CDR2 FYNNEI. DNA for the CDR3: TGTGCCAGCCTGATCCGGACTAGCGGATTAGACTACTCCTACGAGCAGTACTTC. Translation gives CASLIRTSGLDYSYEQYF.

This clone was detected many times. This chain connects TRBV29-1 to TRBJ1-2; a possible D gene is TRBD1 (6 bases). CDR1 is SQVTM and CDR2 is ANQGSEA in the germline V gene. CDR3 length: 12 residues. V dropped 3 bases and J dropped 1 base, with 6 bases sitting between them. CDR3 in amino acids: CSVEDSNYGYTF. As DNA, the CDR3 is TGCAGCGTTGAGGACAGTAACTATGGCTACACCTTC. Supplemented by reference TRBV29-1 and TRBJ1-2, the full variable domain reads SAVISQKPSRDICQRGTSLTIQCQVDSQVTMMFWYRQQPGQSLTLIATANQGSEATYESGFVIDKFPISRPNLTFSTLTVSNMSPEDSSIYLCSVEDSNYGYTFGSGTRLTVV.

This clone turned up a few times. The CDR3 region is CASSLVQYNEQFF. Here the CDR3 DNA reads TGCGCCAGCAGCTTGGTACAGTACAATGAGCAGTTCTTC. V gene TRBV5-1 combines with J gene TRBJ2-1; D is undetermined. V was shortened by 0 bases and J by 4 bases, with 5 bases between the two germline ends. Per germline, CDR1 SGHRS and CDR2 YFSETQ. This CDR3 is 13 amino acids long.

Regarding this clone: A read error is the likely source, as a far larger clone sits one nucleotide away. This CDR3 is also generated by other DNA sequences in the sample. The rearrangement joins TRBV11-2 to TRBJ2-1; a possible D gene is TRBD2 (5 bases). V was cut by 5 bases and J by 6 bases, with 11 bases left in between. This CDR3 is built from 13 residues. Germline V gene sequence: CDR1 SGHAT, CDR2 FQNNGV. The CDR3 bases are TGTGCCAGCAGCCAAGAGGGTTCCAATGAGCAGTTCTTC. Protein: CASSQEGSNEQFF. The variable domain in full, completed from reference TRBV11-2 and TRBJ2-1, reads EAGVAQSPRYKIIEKRQSVAFWCNPISGHATLYWYQQILGQGPKLLIQFQNNGVVDDSQLPKDRFSAERLKGVDSTLKIQPAKLEDSAVYLCASSQEGSNEQFFGPGTRLTVL.

This clone showed up just a few times. The junction departs from the called germline gene at one end, perhaps through a read error. The chain uses TRBV29-1 and TRBJ2-3; 7 bases match TRBD2. This CDR3 region has 19 residues. CDR1 is SQVTM and CDR2 is ANQGSEA in the germline V gene. DNA for the CDR3: TGCAGCGTGGAAGGGTGGACTAGAGGCTACGATACTAGCACAGATACGCAGTATTTT. This gives the protein CSVEGWTRGYDTSTDTQYF.

The chain links TRBV7-3 to TRBJ2-5, with D perhaps matching TRBD2 (5 bases). The ends were cut back, 5 bases at V and 5 bases at J, with 12 bases in the middle. In germline, CDR1 is SGHTA, CDR2 FQGTGA. The length of the CDR3 is 13 residues. The CDR3 loop reads CASSPSPRETQYF. The CDR3 region has the DNA TGTGCCAGCAGCCCTAGCCCACGGGAGACCCAGTACTTC.

This clone has a handful of counts. CDR3 loop: CASSGATGSHEQYF. DNA of the CDR3: TGTGCCAGCAGCGGTGCTACAGGGTCCCACGAGCAGTACTTC. The gene calls are TRBV9 and TRBJ2-7, with D tentatively TRBD1 (6 bases). The length of the CDR3 is 14 residues. CDR1 is SGDLS, CDR2 YYNGEE, per germline. V lost 3 bases and J 5 bases, leaving 15 bases between the germline ends. Variable domain in full (rest from reference TRBV9 and TRBJ2-7): DSGVTQTPKHLITATGQRVTLRCSPRSGDLSVYWYQQSLDQGLQFLIQYYNGEERAKGNILERFSAQQFPDLHSELNLSSLELGDSALYFCASSGATGSHEQYFGPGTRLTVT.

This clone turned up a few times. The CDR3 reads CASSPTGQGLYTGELFF. The CDR3 DNA sequence: TGTGCCAGCAGCCCCACGGGACAGGGGCTATACACCGGGGAGCTGTTTTTT. The chain has TRBV9 and TRBJ2-2, with 10 bases lining up with TRBD1. Germline V gene sequence: CDR1 SGDLS, CDR2 YYNGEE. CDR3 size: 17 residues. J lost 3 bases, V lost 4 bases, and 9 bases had no gene match.

The gene calls are TRBV4-2 and TRBJ2-1, with TRBD2 identical over 14 bases. CDR3 length: 16 residues. V lost 0 bases to trimming and J lost 8 bases; unmatched junction nucleotides: 3. Germline V CDR1 and CDR2: LGHNA, YNFKEQ. The CDR3 here is CASSQEGTSGSYEQFF. CDR3 sequence (DNA): TGTGCCAGCAGCCAAGAGGGGACTAGCGGGAGTTATGAGCAGTTCTTC.

This clone was picked up a small number of times. The V and J genes are TRBV11-2 and TRBJ2-3; tentatively, D is TRBD2 (6 bases). V lost 1 base and J 0 bases, leaving 11 bases between the germline ends. The CDR3 spans 16 residues. Germline CDR1 is SGHAT and CDR2 is FQNNGV. CDR3 in DNA: TGTGCCAGCAGCTTAGGACGCGGGACTAGCACAGATACGCAGTATTTT. Amino acids: CASSLGRGTSTDTQYF.

This clone was observed a handful of times. The chain employs TRBV9 and TRBJ1-2; tentatively, D is TRBD1 (6 bases). This CDR3 spans 16 amino acids. CDR1 and CDR2 (germline): SGDLS, YYNGEE. The V gene lost 3 bases and the J gene lost 0 bases, with 15 bases spanning the gap. The CDR3 region is CASSGTEKSSNYGYTF. The DNA for the CDR3 is TGTGCCAGCAGCGGGACAGAGAAGTCATCTAACTATGGCTACACCTTC. The full variable domain, with the rest looked up from reference TRBV9 and TRBJ1-2, is DSGVTQTPKHLITATGQRVTLRCSPRSGDLSVYWYQQSLDQGLQFLIQYYNGEERAKGNILERFSAQQFPDLHSELNLSSLELGDSALYFCASSGTEKSSNYGYTFGSGTRLTVV.

The chain recombines TRBV28 with TRBJ2-4; D assignment may be TRBD1 or TRBD2 (5 bases each). V was clipped by 3 bases and J by 6 bases, with 12 bases between them. In germline, CDR1 is MDHEN, CDR2 SYDVKM. The CDR3 runs to 14 residues. The CDR3 DNA reads as TGTGCCAGCAGTTTCAGGGAGTGGGTAAACATTCAGTACTTC. Amino acids: CASSFREWVNIQYF.

This clone appeared a single time. This chain links TRBV4-2 with TRBJ1-2; no reliable D call. Germline V lookup: CDR1 LGHNA, CDR2 YNFKEQ. This CDR3 spans 14 amino acids. Trimming removed 2 bases at V and 0 bases at J, with 7 bases between. This CDR3 is CASSQPTPNYGYTF. DNA of the CDR3: TGTGCCAGCAGCCAACCGACCCCTAACTATGGCTACACCTTC.

This clone was picked up a small number of times. The chain links TRBV6-1 to TRBJ1-1; D gene uncertain. The germline gives CDR1 MNHNS, CDR2 SASEGT. CDR3 length equals 14 residues. The germline V and J ends were trimmed by 5 bases and 0 bases, with 10 bases remaining between them. CDR3: CASSPLTVNTEAFF. DNA for the CDR3: TGTGCCAGCAGTCCCCTGACGGTGAACACTGAAGCTTTCTTT.